This entry is about one TCR beta chain. Its antigen is still unknown. TCRdb passed the reads through MiXCR, listing each CDR3 protein once. The repertoire includes 200,000 to 250,000 distinct CDR3 sequences, 35% to 40% of them detected once, and 55% to 60% sits in the top ten. V was shortened by 7 bases and J by 5 bases, with 15 bases between the two germline ends. Germline-derived CDR1 and CDR2 are MNHEY and SMNVEV (reference sequence). CDR3 length: 14 residues. These data come from a study of T cell repertoires in cytomegalovirus infection. In the study overall: Epitope selection comprised recently identified HLA-C-restricted CMV epitopes and well-studied HLA-B-restricted CMV epitopes. In public TCR beta signatures, there were indications of both CMV infection and matching HLA type.

Study results and limitations: HLA-C-restricted CMV-specific TCR beta clonotypes prevailed in the ex vivo response. Carriers of CMV plus the relevant HLA were identified by cumulative public TCR beta family frequency.

The chain uses TRBV27 and TRBJ2-1; D not resolved. The source of this sequence is a human donor in good health (CMV status not recorded). Some clones in this sample may be carry-over from other donors' samples. Specimen: CD8+ T cells from cultured PBMCs, collected from culture after CMV antigen stimulation. The CDR3 reads CASKVEDRDNEQFF. In DNA, the CDR3 is TGTGCCAGCAAGGTAGAGGATCGGGACAATGAGCAGTTCTTC.